This T cell receptor beta chain was identified in a study of blood T cells in healthy people across ages. Regarding the study as a whole: Both naive CD4+ cell counts and diversity were greater in long-lived donors than in aged donors. A conclusive naive versus antigen-experienced comparison was prevented by the unsorted PBMCs.

PCR was performed a second time for about 6 to 12 cycles using a sample-barcoded 5' primer and a J-beta primer mix. Every sample returned 3 million or more CDR3-containing paired-end reads. A single record per CDR3 protein comes from TCRdb applying MiXCR to the 5' RACE reads. The top ten clones hold around 21% of a sample with around 790,000 distinct CDR3 sequences, 40% to 50% of them seen once. This clonotype came up a few times. Its antigen is not identified. This clonotype was obtained from a man aged 60 to 75 in good health. The specimen was blood.

Here the CDR3 DNA reads TGTGCCAGCAGCCCCCAGACAGGAGCTAACTATGGCTACACCTTC. Its translation: CASSPQTGANYGYTF. The chain employs TRBV7-2 and TRBJ1-2; tentatively, D is TRBD1 (6 bases). Germline CDR1 SGHTA, CDR2 FQGNSA. The CDR3 is made up of 15 amino acids. The V end was cut by 5 bases, the J end by 0 bases, with 13 bases between.